What follows are 11 T cell receptor beta chains derived from one specimen sequenced in a study of shared clonotypes between healthy human individuals. Libraries were prepared by immunoSEQ multiplex PCR; TCRdb keeps only in-frame clonotypes and omits some of them. The repertoire consists of approximately 650,000 clones, with roughly 95% occurring once and the leading ten covering 0.1% to 0.11%. Naivety among CD8 cells was defined by CD45RO negativity and positive CCR7 selection, thereby excluding terminally differentiated effector memory CD45RA+ cells. The sequencing input was naive CD8+ T cells sorted from blood. These receptors came from a woman aged 25-40 years in good health.

The rearrangement uses TRBV5-6 and TRBJ2-3; maybe TRBD2 (6 bases). This CDR3 comprises 15 residues. From germline, CDR1 is SGHDT and CDR2 YYEEEE. V lost 3 bases and J lost 5, with 16 bases in between. The CDR3 DNA is TGTGCCAGCAGCTGGACCGGACTGGGGGGAGATACGCAGTATTTT. Translating gives CASSWTGLGGDTQYF.

V gene TRBV13 combines with J gene TRBJ2-3; D is uncertain. The CDR3 loop spans 16 amino acids. Germline V lookup: CDR1 PRHDT, CDR2 FYEKMQ (reference sequence). Trimming removed 2 bases from V and 1 base from J, with 13 bases in between. The CDR3 spells CASSLNTALRTDTQYF. CDR3 DNA sequence: TGTGCCAGCAGCTTAAACACGGCTTTGCGCACAGATACGCAGTATTTT.

The J gene is TRBJ2-7, the V gene TRBV27, with D unresolved. This CDR3 comprises 12 residues. Germline CDR1 is MNHEY and CDR2 is SMNVEV (reference sequence). With 8 bases removed from V and 3 bases from J, the gap between germline ends came to 11 bases. Here the CDR3 reads CASSDPSYEQYF. The CDR3 bases are TGTGCCAGCTCGGACCCTAGCTACGAGCAGTACTTC.

The V call is TRBV5-1, the J call TRBJ2-1; D is ambiguous. The germline V gene encodes CDR1 SGHRS and CDR2 YFSETQ. With 4 bases removed from V and 1 base from J, the gap between germline ends came to 6 bases. The CDR3 is 13 amino acids. CDR3 coding DNA: TGCGCCAGCAGCGAGGAATCCTACAATGAGCAGTTCTTC. Its protein is CASSEESYNEQFF.

This clone was observed a single time. The chain links TRBV4-1 to TRBJ2-1, with D maybe TRBD2 (5 bases). The CDR3 is made up of 17 amino acids. Germline loops: CDR1 MGHRA, CDR2 YSYEKL. With 4 bases removed from V and 0 bases from J, the gap between germline ends came to 16 bases. Here the CDR3 reads CASSLIVGTSSYNEQFF. The CDR3 nucleotides are TGCGCCAGCAGCCTTATCGTTGGTACTAGCTCCTACAATGAGCAGTTCTTC.

This chain joins TRBV6-5 and TRBJ1-3, with TRBD1 as a possible D gene (6 bases). This CDR3 has 15 amino acids. V lost 2 bases and J lost 3, with 11 bases in between. Germline CDR1 reads MNHEY; CDR2 reads SVGAGI. The CDR3 DNA sequence: TGTGCCAGCAGTTACCAGGGGCTCAGTGGAAACACCATATATTTT. Its protein is CASSYQGLSGNTIYF.

V gene TRBV28 combines with J gene TRBJ2-7; D remains unclear. This CDR3 is 11 amino acids long. Deletions cut 6 bases from V and 5 bases from J, with 8 bases between. Germline V CDR1 and CDR2: MDHEN, SYDVKM. The CDR3 region has the DNA TGTGCCAGCAGCTTTGGCCACGAGCAGTACTTC. Translation gives CASSFGHEQYF. Supplemented by reference TRBV28 and TRBJ2-7, the full variable domain reads DVKVTQSSRYLVKRTGEKVFLECVQDMDHENMFWYRQDPGLGLRLIYFSYDVKMKEKGDIPEGYSVSREKKERFSLILESASTNQTSMYLCASSFGHEQYFGPGTRLTVT.

Only one count was recorded for this clone. J is TRBJ1-2 and V is TRBV6-1, with D maybe TRBD1 (6 bases). The ends were cut back, 4 bases at V and 3 bases at J, with 18 bases in the middle. The V gene's germline CDR1 is MNHNS and CDR2 SASEGT. This CDR3 region has 16 residues. For the CDR3, the DNA is TGTGCCAGCAGTGCATGGGTGGAGGGGGGTGACTATGGCTACACCTTC. Protein sequence: CASSAWVEGGDYGYTF.

V gene TRBV7-2 combines with J gene TRBJ2-5; a possible D gene is TRBD2 (5 bases). The CDR3 loop spans 14 amino acids. V gave up 1 base and J gave up 5 bases, with 11 bases separating them. Germline V lookup: CDR1 SGHTA, CDR2 FQGNSA. CDR3 bases: TGTGCCAGCAGCTTAGTTCCGGGGTGGGAGACCCAGTACTTC. This gives the protein CASSLVPGWETQYF.

This rearrangement joins TRBV9 to TRBJ2-3, with 9 bases identical to TRBD1. Germline V gene sequence: CDR1 SGDLS, CDR2 YYNGEE. J lost 2 bases, V lost 3 bases, and 4 bases had no gene match. There are 15 residues in the CDR3. CDR3 loop: CASSEGQGYTDTQYF. In nucleotides, the CDR3 is TGTGCCAGCAGCGAGGGACAGGGATACACAGATACGCAGTATTTT.

The rearrangement links TRBV27 to TRBJ2-3; no definite D call. Per germline, CDR1 MNHEY and CDR2 SMNVEV (reference sequence). The CDR3 totals 17 residues. V lost 3 bases and J 2 bases, leaving 18 bases between the germline ends. The CDR3 nucleotides read TGTGCCAGCAGTTTTTCCCCGACGCGAATCCCCACAGATACGCAGTATTTT. Protein sequence: CASSFSPTRIPTDTQYF.